Below, one TCR beta chain is given with its context. What it binds is not known. The record originates from a study of vaccination and CD4 T cells after COVID-19. On the study more broadly: Two of the convalescents were Hispanic, and convalescents were six males and four females. Either a CEFX pool, an HIV-1 Nef pool, or no peptide was added to control cultures. Post-vaccination samples were procured at a median of around 78 days following dose two (range 14 to 241). Drawing of post-COVID samples took place a median about 100 days after diagnosis (range 35 to 161).

Cultured CD4+ T cell DNA underwent sequencing with the Oncomine TCR Beta short-read assay. Using its own MiXCR run on the PCR reads, TCRdb lists one record per CDR3 protein. Among some 10,000 distinct CDR3 sequences, 45% to 55% were seen once, and the ten largest hold 20% to 25%. The sample's treatment: roughly ten-day PBMC culture with coronavirus spike peptide pools or control peptides (ViraFEST assay). Germline values: CDR1 MDHEN, CDR2 SYDVKM. The CDR3 sequence is 15 residues long. V lost 2 bases to trimming and J lost 0 bases, with 10 bases between them. The chain recombines TRBV28 with TRBJ1-1; no definite D call. The material was cultured CD4+ T cells from blood, obtained after SARS-CoV-2 vaccination. The sequence derives from a human donor with COVID-19. This CDR3 reads CASSLTGYLNTEAFF. The CDR3 DNA is TGTGCCAGCAGTTTAACGGGTTACCTGAACACTGAAGCTTTCTTT.